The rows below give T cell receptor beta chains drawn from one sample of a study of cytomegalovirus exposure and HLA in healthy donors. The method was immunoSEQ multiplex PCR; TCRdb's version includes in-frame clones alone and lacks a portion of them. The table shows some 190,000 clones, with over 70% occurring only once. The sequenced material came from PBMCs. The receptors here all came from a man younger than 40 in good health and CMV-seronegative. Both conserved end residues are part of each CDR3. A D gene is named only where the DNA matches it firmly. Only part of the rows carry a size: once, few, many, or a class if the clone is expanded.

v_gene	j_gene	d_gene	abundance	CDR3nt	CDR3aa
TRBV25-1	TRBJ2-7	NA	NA	TGTGCCAGCAGTCCCCCCGGGGGAACCTCCTACGAGCAGTACTTC	CASSPPGGTSYEQYF
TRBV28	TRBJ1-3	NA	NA	TGTGCCAGCAGTCCACGATACATGAGACGGCGGAGCTCTGGAAACACCATATATTTT	CASSPRYMRRRSSGNTIYF
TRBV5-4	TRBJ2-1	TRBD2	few	TGTGCCAGCAGCTTGGCCGCCGGGGGGGCCTCCAATGAGCAGTTCTTC	CASSLAAGGASNEQFF
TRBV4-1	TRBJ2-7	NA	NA	TGCGCCAGCAGCCAGACACACTACGAGCAGTACTTC	CASSQTHYEQYF
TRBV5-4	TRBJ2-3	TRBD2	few	TGTGCCAGCAGCTTGGGGGCGGGGGGACCTTCTAGCACAGATACGCAGTATTTT	CASSLGAGGPSSTDTQYF
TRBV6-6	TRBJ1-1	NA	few	TGTGCCAGCAGACCTACAGGGAACACTGAAGCTTTCTTT	CASRPTGNTEAFF
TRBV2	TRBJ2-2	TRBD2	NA	TGTGCCAGCACCCGGGGGGTAGAGAACACCGGGGAGCTGTTTTTT	CASTRGVENTGELFF
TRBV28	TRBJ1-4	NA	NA	TGTGCCAGCTCGGCCGGGGGGCGGGAAAAACTGTTTTTT	CASSAGGREKLFF
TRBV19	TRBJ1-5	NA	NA	TGTGCCAGTAGTATTCTCGACGGGAACAATCAGCCCCAGCATTTT	CASSILDGNNQPQHF
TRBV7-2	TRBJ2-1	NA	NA	TGTGCCAGCAGCTTAAAGTGGCCTTACAATGAGCAGTTCTTC	CASSLKWPYNEQFF
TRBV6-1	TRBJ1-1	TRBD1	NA	TGTGCCAGCAGACCCGGGACAGGGGACCCCAGAGCTTTCTTT	CASRPGTGDPRAFF
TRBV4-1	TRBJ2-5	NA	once	TGCGCCAGCAGCCAAGAAGGGGTGGGGGGGGGCGGGACGGAGACCCAGTACTTC	CASSQEGVGGGGTETQYF
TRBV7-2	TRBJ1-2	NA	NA	TGTGCCAGCAGCTTAGAAACAGTAAGCCATGGCTACACCTTC	CASSLETVSHGYTF
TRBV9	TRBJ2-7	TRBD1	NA	TGTGCCAGCAGCGCGGAGTTAGGACAGGGATCCTACGAGCAGTACTTC	CASSAELGQGSYEQYF
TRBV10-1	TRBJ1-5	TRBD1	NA	TGCGCCAGCAGTGACGTCGGGACAGGACTCAATCAGCCCCAGCATTTT	CASSDVGTGLNQPQHF
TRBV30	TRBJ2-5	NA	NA	TGTGCCTGGAGTGAATGGGGGAGGGGGCAAGAGACCCAGTACTTC	CAWSEWGRGQETQYF
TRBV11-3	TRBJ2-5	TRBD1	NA	TGTGCCAGCAGCTTGGGCATTCAGGGGGTCCAAGAGACCCAGTACTTC	CASSLGIQGVQETQYF
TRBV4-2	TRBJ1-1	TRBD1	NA	TGTGCCAGCAGCCAAGATTGGGCTGTAGGGATCCAGGGGGGAGGAATGAACACTGAAGCTTTCTTT	CASSQDWAVGIQGGGMNTEAFF
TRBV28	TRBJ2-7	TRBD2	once	TGTGCCAGCAGCGACCCCGCTGTGATAGCGGGATATTACGAGCAGTACTTC	CASSDPAVIAGYYEQYF
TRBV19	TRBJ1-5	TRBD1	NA	TGTGCCAGTTCCGGGACAGGCTTTAATCAGCCCCAGCATTTT	CASSGTGFNQPQHF
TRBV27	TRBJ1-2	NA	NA	TGTGCCAGCAGTTTCTATAAGGTGCGGGGGTTCTATGGCTACACCTTC	CASSFYKVRGFYGYTF
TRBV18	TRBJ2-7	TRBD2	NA	TGTGCCAGCTCACCATTATCCACTAGCGGGAGTGACGAGCAGTACTTC	CASSPLSTSGSDEQYF
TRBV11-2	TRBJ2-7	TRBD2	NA	TGTGCCAGTAAGGGGCTAGCGGGGGGTGTGTACGAGCAGTACTTC	CASKGLAGGVYEQYF
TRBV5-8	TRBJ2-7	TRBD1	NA	TGTGCCAGCAATCCGGGACAGGGGGACTACGAGCAGTACTTC	CASNPGQGDYEQYF
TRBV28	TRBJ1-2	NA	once	TGTGCCAGCAGCCTCCTCCAGGGGTTCAACTATGGCTACACCTTC	CASSLLQGFNYGYTF
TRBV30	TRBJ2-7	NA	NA	TGTGCCTGGAGTGTACTGAGGGGGTATCAGCAGTACTTC	CAWSVLRGYQQYF
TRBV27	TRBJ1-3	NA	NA	TGTGCCAGCAGCTTGGGACTTGGAAACACCATATATTTT	CASSLGLGNTIYF
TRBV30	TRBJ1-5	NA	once	TGTGCCTGGAGATTGGGCGAGAATCAGCCCCAGCATTTT	CAWRLGENQPQHF
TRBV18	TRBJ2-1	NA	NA	TGTGCCAGCTCACCAAACCAGGGGATCCACAATGAGCAGTTCTTC	CASSPNQGIHNEQFF
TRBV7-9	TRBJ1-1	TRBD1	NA	TGTTCCAGCAGCCTCGGGGGGGACAGCCCCGGGACTGAAGCTTTCTTT	CSSSLGGDSPGTEAFF
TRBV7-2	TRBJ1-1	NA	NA	TGTGCCAGCAGCCCAGCCAGGGTAGAAGCTTTCTTT	CASSPARVEAFF
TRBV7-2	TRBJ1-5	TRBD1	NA	TGTGCCAGCAGCCCCGGGACAGCCCGTAGCAATCAGCCCCAGCATTTT	CASSPGTARSNQPQHF
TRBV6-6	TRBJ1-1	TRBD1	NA	TGTGCCAGCAGATCCACAGGGGTGCGCACTGAAGCTTTCTTT	CASRSTGVRTEAFF
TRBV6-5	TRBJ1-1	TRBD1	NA	TGTGCCAGCAGTAAGACAGGGACCAACACTGAAGCTTTCTTT	CASSKTGTNTEAFF
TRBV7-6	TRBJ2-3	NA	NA	TGTGCCAGCAGCTTAGTCCCTCCTTCAGGCACAGATACGCAGTATTTT	CASSLVPPSGTDTQYF
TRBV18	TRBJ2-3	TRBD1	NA	TGTGCCAGCTCACTGGACAGGCTAGATACGCAGTATTTT	CASSLDRLDTQYF
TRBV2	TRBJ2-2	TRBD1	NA	TGTGCCAGCTACCAGGGGGCGTCCGGGGAGCTGTTTTTT	CASYQGASGELFF
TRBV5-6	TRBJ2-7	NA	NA	TGTGCCAGCGGGAAGGTGGGGGGGGCATCCTACGAGCAGTACTTC	CASGKVGGASYEQYF
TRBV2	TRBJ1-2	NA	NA	TGTGCCAGCAGGGGCAGGGGTTCGGGTGGCTACACCTTC	CASRGRGSGGYTF
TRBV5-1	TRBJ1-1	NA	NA	TGCGCCAGCAGCCCCACCCGACAGAGGAACACTGAAGCTTTCTTT	CASSPTRQRNTEAFF
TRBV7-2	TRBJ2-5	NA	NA	TGTGCCAGCAGCTTAGGGGCTGGTAGGGAGGAGACCCAGTACTTC	CASSLGAGREETQYF
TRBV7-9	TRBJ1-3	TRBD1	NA	TGTTCCAGCAGCTTAGCCAGGGGGGATCTCGCTGGAAACACCATATATTTT	CSSSLARGDLAGNTIYF
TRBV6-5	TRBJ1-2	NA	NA	TGTGCCAGCAGGACCCAGGGGTGGGGCTACACCTTC	CASRTQGWGYTF
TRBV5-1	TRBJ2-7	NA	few	TGCGCCAGCAGACAAACGACTGAGACCTACGAGCAGTACTTC	CASRQTTETYEQYF
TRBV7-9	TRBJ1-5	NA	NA	TGTGCCAGCAGCTTAGCGGGGGGGAGCAATCAGCCCCAGCATTTT	CASSLAGGSNQPQHF
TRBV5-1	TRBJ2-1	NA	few	TGCGCCAGCAGCCCCGGGGTACAGGGTCGAGACTGGCCGTACAATGAGCAGTTCTTC	CASSPGVQGRDWPYNEQFF
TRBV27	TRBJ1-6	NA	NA	TGTGCCAGCAGTTACAGGGAACAGGAAAATTCACCCCTCCACTTT	CASSYREQENSPLHF
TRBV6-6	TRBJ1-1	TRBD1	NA	TGTGCCAGCAGTCCCACAGGGGTCATGAACACTGAAGCTTTCTTT	CASSPTGVMNTEAFF
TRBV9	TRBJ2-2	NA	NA	TGTGCCAGCAGCGTAGGGGCTAACACCGGGGAGCTGTTTTTT	CASSVGANTGELFF
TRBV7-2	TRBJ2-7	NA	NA	TGTGCCAGCAGCTTAGGTCAGGGTAGTCGCTACGAGCAGTACTTC	CASSLGQGSRYEQYF
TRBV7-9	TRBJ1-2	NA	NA	TGTTCCAGCAGCCCGACAGCTTTGAACTACACCTTC	CSSSPTALNYTF
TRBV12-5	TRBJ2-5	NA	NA	TGTGCTAGTGGTACCGACACCGAAGAGACCCAGTACTTC	CASGTDTEETQYF
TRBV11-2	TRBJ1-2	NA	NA	TGTGCCAGCAGCTTAACGAACGACGGGGGGCTCTATGGCTACACCTTC	CASSLTNDGGLYGYTF
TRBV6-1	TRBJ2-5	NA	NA	TGTGCCAGCAGTGAAAGTCAGAACGTTCAAGAGACCCAGTACTTC	CASSESQNVQETQYF
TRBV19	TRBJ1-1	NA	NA	TGTGCCAGTAGTATAGCGCGCCGTGAAGCTTTCTTT	CASSIARREAFF
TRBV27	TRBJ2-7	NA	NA	TGTGCCAGCAGTTTCGGGGGGCCTTTGGGGGAGCAGTACTTC	CASSFGGPLGEQYF
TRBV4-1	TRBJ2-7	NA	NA	TGCGCCAGCAGCCAGTCGACAGGCCTCCGTTCCTACGAGCAGTACTTC	CASSQSTGLRSYEQYF